This T cell receptor (beta chain) was recovered during a study of blood T cell repertoires in COVID-19. Study-wide context: Samples representing acute and convalescent COVID-19 were sourced from the United States, Italy and Spain. T cells, B-cell-depleted T cells, or PBMCs provided the cDNA or gDNA that served as material.

In the original processing: Using reference gene primer amplification, nucleated cell counts were estimated. Sequencing was performed with immunoSEQ multiplex PCR; in TCRdb, only in-frame clones are kept and a portion is missing. V, J and clone size reflect that table, while D and trimming were determined from the DNA. The repertoire holds fewer than 110,000 clones, with about 90% as singletons. CDR1 is ENHRY, CDR2 SYGVKD, per germline. The CDR3 is made up of 15 amino acids. V dropped 11 bases and J dropped 5; count of bases not matched to a gene: 12. This chain links TRBV10-3 with TRBJ1-5, with TRBD1 identical over 10 bases. The sequenced material came from peripheral blood. The receptor comes from a man aged 50 to 60 in a cohort sampled during active COVID-19. The CDR3 sequence: CAEIGTGTGDQPQHF. The CDR3 DNA reads TGTGCCGAAATAGGCACCGGGACAGGGGATCAGCCCCAGCATTTT.